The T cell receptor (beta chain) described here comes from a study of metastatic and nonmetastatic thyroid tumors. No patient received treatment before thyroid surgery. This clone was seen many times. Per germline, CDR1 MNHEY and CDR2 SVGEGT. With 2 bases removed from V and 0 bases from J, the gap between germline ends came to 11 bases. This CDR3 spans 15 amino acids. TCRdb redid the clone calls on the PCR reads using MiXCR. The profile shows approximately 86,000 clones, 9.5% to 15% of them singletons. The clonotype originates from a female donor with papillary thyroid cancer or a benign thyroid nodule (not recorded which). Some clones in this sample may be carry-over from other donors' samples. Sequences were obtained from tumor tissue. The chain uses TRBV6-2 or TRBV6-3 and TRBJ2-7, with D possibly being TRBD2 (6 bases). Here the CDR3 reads CASSYTGLSSYEQYF. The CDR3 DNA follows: TGTGCCAGCAGTTACACGGGACTGAGCTCCTACGAGCAGTACTTC.